This entry lists 25 T cell receptor beta chains sequenced from one sample in a study of blood T cells in healthy people across ages. Sample-barcoded 5' priming and a J-beta primer mix drove a second PCR of about 6 to 12 cycles. TCRdb redid the calling of the 5' RACE reads with MiXCR, one entry per CDR3 protein. Among 1.5 million to 2 million distinct CDR3 sequences listed, 28% were seen once. Material: blood. These TCRs come from a woman in her 30s in good health.

The rearrangement links TRBV3-1 to TRBJ2-7, with D perhaps TRBD2 (5 bases). The CDR3 contains 14 residues. Germline V gives CDR1 LGHDT, CDR2 YNNKEL (reference sequence). V was trimmed by 3 bases and J by 3 bases, leaving 12 bases between them. The chain's CDR3 is CASSQRGLFYEQYF. The CDR3 nucleotides read TGTGCCAGCAGCCAGCGTGGACTCTTCTACGAGCAGTACTTC.

This clonotype was counted a few times. V is TRBV7-9 and J is TRBJ2-5; D unclear. Germline V gene data show CDR1 as SEHNR and CDR2 as FQNEAQ (reference sequence). The CDR3 length is 12 residues. V was pared by 6 bases and J by 4 bases, with 9 bases between. The DNA for the CDR3 is TGTGCCAGCAGGTTGTCAGGAGAGACCCAGTACTTC. Translation gives CASRLSGETQYF.

The table lists this clonotype with a few counts. The J gene is TRBJ2-3, the V gene TRBV12-3 or TRBV12-4; 8 bases agree with TRBD1. The CDR3 runs to 14 residues. The V segment lost 5 bases and the J segment 3 bases; nucleotides outside the gene matches: 4. CDR3 in amino acids: CASSDRGMTDTQYF. The CDR3 region has the DNA TGTGCCAGCAGTGACAGGGGTATGACAGATACGCAGTATTTT.

This clonotype came up once. The conserved phenylalanine or tryptophan normally closing the CDR3 is absent here, so this likely arose from a read error. The V gene is TRBV5-1, the J gene TRBJ1-2; D gene unclear. The CDR3 sequence is 13 residues long. Germline-derived CDR1 and CDR2 are SGHRS and YFSETQ. V was clipped by 0 bases and J by 4 bases, with 7 bases between them. CDR3 coding DNA: TGCGCCAGCAGCTTGGGTGGGCCCTATGGCTACACCTGC. It specifies CASSLGGPYGYTC.

This clonotype turned up a few times. The chain combines TRBV3-1 with TRBJ1-4; 11 nucleotides agree with TRBD1. Trimming cost V 4 bases and J 6 bases; bases outside gene matches: 13. The CDR3 is 18 amino acids. Per germline, CDR1 LGHDT and CDR2 YNNKEL (reference sequence). Here the CDR3 reads CASSLSGTGGIEDEKLFF. The DNA of the CDR3 is TGTGCCAGCAGCCTAAGCGGGACAGGGGGTATTGAGGATGAAAAACTGTTTTTT.

This clonotype showed up many times. The rearrangement joins TRBV29-1 to TRBJ1-2; D gene ambiguous. The germline CDR1 and CDR2 sequences are SQVTM and ANQGSEA. V shed 0 bases and J shed 4 bases, with 9 bases lying between them. This CDR3 comprises 13 residues. The chain's CDR3 is CSVEDLLGYGYTF. Here the CDR3 DNA reads TGCAGCGTTGAAGATCTTCTGGGCTATGGCTACACCTTC.

The gene calls are TRBV7-2 and TRBJ1-3, with D possibly matching TRBD1 (5 bases). The germline gives CDR1 SGHTA, CDR2 FQGNSA. The CDR3 is 14 residues long. V was pared by 6 bases and J by 0 bases, with 9 bases between. Here the CDR3 DNA reads TGTGCCAGCAGGGGGCCCATCTCTGGAAACACCATATATTTT. Its protein is CASRGPISGNTIYF. Full variable domain (rest looked up from reference TRBV7-2 and TRBJ1-3): GAGVSQSPSNKVTEKGKDVELRCDPISGHTALYWYRQSLGQGLEFLIYFQGNSAPDKSGLPSDRFSAERTGGSVSTLTIQRTQQEDSAVYLCASRGPISGNTIYFGEGSWLTVV.

This clonotype was detected many times. The J gene is TRBJ2-7, the V gene TRBV20-1; the match to TRBD2 covers 10 bases. V lost 3 bases, J lost 5 bases, and 10 bases stayed unmatched. The CDR3 covers 15 residues. CDR1 DFQATT and CDR2 SNEGSKA come from the germline V gene (reference sequence). The CDR3 loop reads CSASRAGGPSDEQYF. The CDR3 DNA is TGCAGTGCTAGTCGAGCGGGAGGGCCTTCCGACGAGCAGTACTTC.

This clonotype has only a few counts. J is TRBJ2-2 and V is TRBV7-2; D tentatively fits TRBD1 or TRBD2 (5 bases each). CDR3 length equals 16 residues. Looked up from germline, CDR1 is SGHTA and CDR2 is FQGNSA. Trimming shortened V by 5 bases and J by 0 bases, and 13 bases separated the two germline ends. The CDR3 DNA follows: TGTGCCAGCAGCCCGGATGGGACCGCGAACACCGGGGAGCTGTTTTTT. Residues: CASSPDGTANTGELFF.

This clonotype has only a few counts. The junction shows a germline mismatch at one end, possibly a read error. The genes are TRBV18 and TRBJ2-7; D possibly corresponds to TRBD1 (6 bases). From germline, CDR1 is KGHSH and CDR2 LQKENI. The CDR3 is 15 residues long. Here the CDR3 reads CAGSLAGDAIYEQYF. The CDR3 DNA reads TGTGCCGGCTCATTGGCAGGGGACGCGATATACGAGCAGTACTTC.

This clonotype has ten or more counts. This rearrangement joins TRBV6-5 to TRBJ1-2; D is uncertain. The CDR3 extends over 11 amino acids. Germline lookup yields CDR1 MNHEY and CDR2 SVGAGI. Trimming shortened V by 8 bases and J by 4 bases, and 8 bases separated the two germline ends. The chain's CDR3 is CASRTVYGYTF. The CDR3 bases are TGTGCCAGCCGGACGGTCTATGGCTACACCTTC.

This clonotype came up many times. The J gene is TRBJ2-5, the V gene TRBV29-1; D might be TRBD1 or TRBD2, each matching 5 bases. The germline V gene has CDR1 SQVTM and CDR2 ANQGSEA. There are 14 residues in the CDR3. V lost 0 bases to trimming and J lost 7 bases, with 15 bases between them. CDR3 sequence: CSVEEIQEVGTQYF. As DNA, the CDR3 is TGCAGCGTTGAAGAGATACAGGAGGTGGGGACCCAGTACTTC.

The chain combines TRBV7-9 with TRBJ1-2; perhaps TRBD1 as D (5 bases). Germline V gene data show CDR1 as SEHNR and CDR2 as FQNEAQ (reference sequence). V gave up 4 bases and J gave up 7 bases, with 16 bases separating them. The CDR3 sequence is 14 residues long. The CDR3 loop reads CASSSSSRDSGYTF. The CDR3 DNA sequence: TGTGCCAGCAGCTCCTCTAGCAGGGATTCTGGCTACACCTTC.

V gene TRBV30 combines with J gene TRBJ1-5; no reliable D call. The CDR3 is 13 amino acids. V dropped 2 bases and J dropped 4 bases, with 9 bases sitting between them. CDR1 and CDR2 from the germline V gene are GTSNPN and SVGIG (reference sequence). The CDR3 nucleotides are TGTGCCTGGAGTCCAGACCTAAATCAGCCCCAGCATTTT. Amino acids: CAWSPDLNQPQHF.

This chain connects TRBV12-3 or TRBV12-4 to TRBJ1-5; D uncertain. CDR3 size: 13 residues. The V end was cut by 5 bases, the J end by 4 bases, with 9 bases between. CDR3 sequence reads: CASSPQQNQPQHF. DNA of the CDR3: TGTGCCAGCAGTCCACAGCAAAATCAGCCCCAGCATTTT.

About this clonotype: A junction boundary mismatches the germline segment, possibly from a read error. The rearrangement uses TRBV7-2 and TRBJ2-5; the match to TRBD2 covers 8 bases. This CDR3 region has 15 residues. Germline-derived CDR1 and CDR2 are SGHTA and FQGNSA. The CDR3 DNA sequence: TGTGCCGGCAGCTTAACTAGCGGAGACCAAGAGACCCAGTACTTC. Its translation is CAGSLTSGDQETQYF. Variable domain in full (rest from reference TRBV7-2 and TRBJ2-5): GAGVSQSPSNKVTEKGKDVELRCDPISGHTALYWYRQSLGQGLEFLIYFQGNSAPDKSGLPSDRFSAERTGGSVSTLTIQRTQQEDSAVYLCAGSLTSGDQETQYFGPGTRLLVL.

The chain couples TRBV5-5 to TRBJ1-2; no clear D gene. The CDR3 has 13 amino acids. With 5 bases removed from V and 6 bases from J, the gap between germline ends came to 14 bases. CDR1 is SGHKS, CDR2 YYEKEE, per germline (reference sequence). CDR3 region: CASRTRLLDGYTF. CDR3 sequence (DNA): TGTGCCAGCAGGACCCGACTCCTCGATGGCTACACCTTC.

This clonotype was seen a handful of times. V gene TRBV20-1 combines with J gene TRBJ1-2; a weak D match, TRBD1 (5 bases). Germline V gene lookup returns CDR1 DFQATT and CDR2 SNEGSKA (reference sequence). Trimming took off 6 bases at V and 2 bases at J, with 16 bases between the two ends. The CDR3 extends over 14 amino acids. CDR3 in DNA: TGCAGTGCCTCCTCCCAGACAGAGAACTATGGCTACACCTTC. This codes for CSASSQTENYGYTF.

This clonotype was seen repeatedly, ten times or more. The V call is TRBV4-1, the J call TRBJ2-5, with a tentative D call TRBD2 (6 bases). Germline V lookup: CDR1 MGHRA, CDR2 YSYEKL. The CDR3 is 13 amino acids. V was shortened by 2 bases and J by 7 bases, with 11 bases between the two germline ends. In DNA, the CDR3 is TGCGCCAGCAGCCAAAGGGACTCTGGGACCCAGTACTTC. This encodes CASSQRDSGTQYF.

This clonotype came up many times. The chain combines TRBV7-2 with TRBJ2-3; weak D call: TRBD2 (5 bases). V was shortened by 4 bases and J by 8 bases, with 7 bases between the two germline ends. The CDR3 has 11 residues. The germline V gene encodes CDR1 SGHTA and CDR2 FQGNSA. The CDR3 DNA follows: TGTGCCAGCAGCTCGGAGGCTACGCAGTATTTT. The encoded protein is CASSSEATQYF.

This chain joins TRBV7-2 and TRBJ2-2; possibly TRBD2 for D (5 bases). This CDR3 is built from 15 residues. V lost 0 bases to trimming and J lost 3 bases, with 8 bases between them. Germline V lookup: CDR1 SGHTA, CDR2 FQGNSA. The CDR3 loop is CASSLAPGDTGELFF. CDR3 in DNA: TGTGCCAGCAGCTTAGCGCCCGGGGACACCGGGGAGCTGTTTTTT.

This sequence joins TRBV13 and TRBJ2-3, with 10 bases matching TRBD2. Germline V lookup: CDR1 PRHDT, CDR2 FYEKMQ (reference sequence). The length of the CDR3 is 15 residues. V dropped 2 bases and J dropped 6; count of bases not matched to a gene: 5. DNA of the CDR3: TGTGCCAGCAGCTTATCTAGCGGGAGATCTGATACGCAGTATTTT. This gives the protein CASSLSSGRSDTQYF.

On this clonotype itself: The junction does not match germline at one end; this may be a read error. DNA of the CDR3: TGTGCCTGCAGTGTAAGCGCAGGGAGCGACGAGCAGTACTTC. As protein: CACSVSAGSDEQYF. This chain links TRBV12-3 or TRBV12-4 with TRBJ2-7, with D perhaps given as TRBD1 or TRBD2 (5 bases each). The CDR3 runs to 14 residues.

In nucleotides, the CDR3 is TGTGCCAGCAGTAGACAGGGGTTGGACTATGGCTACACCTTC. As protein: CASSRQGLDYGYTF. The chain links TRBV28 to TRBJ1-2, with 8 bases identical to TRBD1. The CDR3 contains 14 residues. Looked up from germline, CDR1 is MDHEN and CDR2 is SYDVKM. The V segment lost 5 bases and the J segment 3 bases; nucleotides outside the gene matches: 5.

This chain joins TRBV20-1 and TRBJ1-2, with 7 positions matching TRBD1. The germline V gene has CDR1 DFQATT and CDR2 SNEGSKA (reference sequence). This CDR3 region has 13 residues. J was trimmed by 4 bases and V by 6 bases; bases with no gene match: 8. CDR3 nucleotides: TGCAGTGCGGGCAGGGACAGTGGCTATGGCTACACCTTC. Protein sequence: CSAGRDSGYGYTF.